The 20 T cell receptor beta chains listed next were all sequenced from one sample in a study of blood T cell repertoires in COVID-19. Assay used: immunoSEQ multiplex PCR; TCRdb lists only in-frame clones, some missing. The repertoire holds 150,000 or so clones, with roughly 80% as singletons. Input material: peripheral blood. The receptors derive from a woman between 45 and 60 years old with active or convalescent COVID-19.

The rearrangement joins TRBV4-3 to TRBJ2-7; TRBD2 matches at 12 bases. The ends lost 1 base at V and 5 bases at J; junction bases unmatched: 3. The CDR3 extends over 15 amino acids. The germline gives CDR1 LGHNA, CDR2 YSLEER. CDR3 DNA: TGCGCCAGCAGCCAAGGACTAGCGGGGGCCAACGAGCAGTACTTC. Encoded protein: CASSQGLAGANEQYF.

The chain joins TRBV5-1 to TRBJ1-2; D is perhaps TRBD1 (6 bases). Trimming pared 4 bases from V and 4 bases from J, leaving 20 bases between. CDR3 size: 16 residues. The germline V gene encodes CDR1 SGHRS and CDR2 YFSETQ. CDR3 nucleotide sequence: TGCGCCAGCAGCCCCTCCACTACGGGACACAGCTATGGCTACACCTTC. Translated: CASSPSTTGHSYGYTF.

This clone was seen a handful of times. This sequence joins TRBV2 and TRBJ1-6; 9 nucleotides match TRBD1. V gave up 1 base and J gave up 9 bases; unmatched junction bases: 1. The germline V gene has CDR1 SNHLY and CDR2 FYNNEI. The CDR3 has 14 amino acids. The CDR3 spells CASSEGTGASPLHF. DNA of the CDR3: TGTGCCAGCAGTGAAGGGACAGGGGCTTCACCCCTCCACTTT.

The gene calls are TRBV14 and TRBJ1-6; tentatively, D is TRBD1 (5 bases). The CDR3 has 16 residues. V was cut by 1 base and J by 12 bases, with 19 bases left in between. The germline V gene has CDR1 SGHDN and CDR2 FVKESK. This CDR3 reads CASSQGGSWSSLPLHF. In DNA, the CDR3 is TGTGCCAGCAGCCAAGGGGGCAGTTGGAGTTCTTTACCCCTCCACTTT.

The chain's CDR3 is CASSSASGGDYEQYF. The CDR3 DNA reads TGTGCCAGTAGTAGCGCTAGCGGGGGAGACTACGAGCAGTACTTC. This chain uses TRBV19 with TRBJ2-7; 10 nucleotides line up with TRBD2. Germline V lookup: CDR1 LNHDA, CDR2 SQIVND (reference sequence). This CDR3 comprises 15 residues. The junction had 6 bases not matched to a gene; V was cut back by 4 bases and J by 3 bases.

The rearrangement joins TRBV7-9 to TRBJ2-5; 8 nucleotides agree with TRBD2. Germline CDR1 SEHNR, CDR2 FQNEAQ (reference sequence). V was clipped by 6 bases and J by 2 bases; unmatched bases: 5. The CDR3 is 14 amino acids. CDR3 nucleotides: TGTGCCAGCAGTCCCGGGGGGGGGCAAGAGACCCAGTACTTC. Translated, it gives CASSPGGGQETQYF. Complete variable domain (other parts from reference TRBV7-9 and TRBJ2-5): DTGVSQNPRHKITKRGQNVTFRCDPISEHNRLYWYRQTLGQGPEFLTYFQNEAQLEKSRLLSDRFSAERPKGSFSTLEIQRTEQGDSAMYLCASSPGGGQETQYFGPGTRLLVL.

The sample holds a few counts of this clone. For the CDR3, the DNA is TGTGCCAGCAACCACCATCAGGGCAGGAACACTGAAGCTTTCTTT. This sequence encodes CASNHHQGRNTEAFF. The V gene is TRBV3-1 (or the pseudogene TRBV3-2), the J gene TRBJ1-1, with D tentatively TRBD1 (5 bases). The CDR3 is made up of 15 amino acids. The germline V gene encodes CDR1 LGHDT and CDR2 YNNKEL (reference sequence). The ends were cut back, 7 bases at V and 1 base at J, with 16 bases in the middle.

The rearrangement joins TRBV19 to TRBJ1-2; tentative D call: TRBD1 (6 bases). CDR1 is LNHDA and CDR2 is SQIVND in the germline V gene (reference sequence). V lost 5 bases to trimming and J lost 3 bases, with 10 bases between them. The CDR3 consists of 13 residues. The CDR3 nucleotides read TGTGCCAGTAGTCCAAGGGGGTACTATGGCTACACCTTC. Translating it yields CASSPRGYYGYTF.

This chain joins TRBV4-3 and TRBJ2-2; 9 bases line up with TRBD2. CDR1 LGHNA and CDR2 YSLEER come from the germline V gene. The CDR3 runs 15 residues. CDR3 DNA sequence: TGCCCCCCCAGCCAAACGCGGGGGGGGACCGGGGAGCTGTTTTTT. Translated, it gives CPPSQTRGGTGELFF.

The V call is TRBV11-3, the J call TRBJ2-2; 13 bases are shared with TRBD2. CDR3 size: 16 residues. With 0 bases clipped from V and 8 bases from J, the junction kept 3 bases outside the gene matches. Per germline, CDR1 SGHNT and CDR2 YENEEA. The DNA for the CDR3 is TGTGCCAGCAGCTTAGACGGGACTAGCGGGACTGGGGAGCTGTTTTTT. Its protein is CASSLDGTSGTGELFF.

As concerns this clone: This sample includes further DNA sequences coding for the same CDR3. The V and J genes are TRBV30 and TRBJ2-3, with TRBD2 matching over 7 bases. CDR3 size: 12 residues. The V gene's germline CDR1 is GTSNPN and CDR2 SVGIG (reference sequence). Unmatched junction bases numbered 0, after V lost 1 base and J lost 5 bases. CDR3 nucleotide sequence: TGTGCCTGGAGTGGGGGGGGAGATACGCAGTATTTT. Protein: CAWSGGGDTQYF.

The chain employs TRBV9 and TRBJ1-6, with a possible D match to TRBD1 (6 bases). This CDR3 spans 15 amino acids. Germline V lookup: CDR1 SGDLS, CDR2 YYNGEE. V was trimmed by 4 bases and J by 7 bases, leaving 15 bases between them. The CDR3 DNA reads as TGTGCCAGCAGCCGGGGAGGGGGACACAATTCACCCCTCCACTTT. This translates into CASSRGGGHNSPLHF. Full variable domain (remainder filled in from reference TRBV9 and TRBJ1-6): DSGVTQTPKHLITATGQRVTLRCSPRSGDLSVYWYQQSLDQGLQFLIQYYNGEERAKGNILERFSAQQFPDLHSELNLSSLELGDSALYFCASSRGGGHNSPLHFGNGTRLTVT.

The V call is TRBV21-1, the J call TRBJ2-1; TRBD1 is the table's D call and was not checked against the DNA. TRBV21-1 is designated a pseudogene. CDR3 size: 19 residues. In DNA form, the CDR3 reads TGTGCCAGCACCTCCTCCTCTGACAGGGCGAAAAGCTCCTACAATGAGCAGTTCTTC. This sequence encodes CASTSSSDRAKSSYNEQFF.

The count of this clone is one. The chain couples TRBV19 to TRBJ2-1; TRBD1 aligns across 7 bases. CDR1 LNHDA and CDR2 SQIVND come from the germline V gene (reference sequence). This CDR3 has 17 amino acids. The J segment lost 8 bases and the V segment lost 4 bases, leaving 17 bases of the junction unmatched. This CDR3 reads CASSRQGGVLTRDEQFF. DNA for the CDR3: TGTGCCAGTAGTAGACAGGGCGGTGTTCTTACACGCGATGAGCAGTTCTTC.

This chain links TRBV14 with TRBJ2-7, with TRBD2 matching 7 bases. Germline V gene data show CDR1 as SGHDN and CDR2 as FVKESK. The CDR3 length is 16 residues. V gave up 4 bases and J gave up 1 base; unmatched junction bases: 10. In DNA form, the CDR3 reads TGTGCCAGCAGCCTCATGATGGCTAGCGGTTCCTACGAGCAGTACTTC. This translates into CASSLMMASGSYEQYF.

The DNA for the CDR3 is TGTGCCAGCAGCTTGGGGGGGGACAGGGGAAGCACAGATACGCAGTATTTT. Its protein is CASSLGGDRGSTDTQYF. The chain uses TRBV5-4 and TRBJ2-3, with 10 nucleotides matching TRBD1. The CDR3 length is 17 residues. Germline-derived CDR1 and CDR2 are SGHNT and YYREEE (reference sequence). V lost 0 bases to trimming and J lost 0 bases; unmatched junction nucleotides: 4.

This clone was picked up a small number of times. The chain joins TRBV5-3 to TRBJ1-6; maybe TRBD1 (5 bases). TRBV5-3 is filed as an ORF, its function uncertain. V shed 1 base and J shed 7 bases, with 12 bases lying between them. The CDR3 covers 15 residues. CDR3 coding DNA: TGTGCCAGAAGCTTGTGCGGGGGAGGGAATTCACCCCTCCACTTT. It specifies CARSLCGGGNSPLHF.

The V gene is TRBV7-9, the J gene TRBJ2-1, with 9 bases lining up with TRBD1. The CDR3 totals 19 residues. Looked up from germline, CDR1 is SEHNR and CDR2 is FQNEAQ (reference sequence). V gave up 4 bases and J gave up 3 bases; unmatched junction bases: 16. CDR3 nucleotide sequence: TGTGCCAGCAGCTCCTCTTTGGCTTTAACAGGGGGCTACTACAATGAGCAGTTCTTC. As protein: CASSSSLALTGGYYNEQFF.

This clone was detected ten times or more. V usage is TRBV11-3 and J usage is TRBJ2-1, with 10 bases aligning to TRBD2. There are 15 residues in the CDR3. Germline-derived CDR1 and CDR2 are SGHNT and YENEEA. V lost 4 bases and J lost 3; bases outside the gene matches: 3. The CDR3 coding sequence is TGTGCCAGCAGCTCCGGGACTAGCGTCTACAATGAGCAGTTCTTC. Its translation is CASSSGTSVYNEQFF. The variable domain in full, completed from reference TRBV11-3 and TRBJ2-1, reads EAGVVQSPRYKIIEKKQPVAFWCNPISGHNTLYWYLQNLGQGPELLIRYENEEAVDDSQLPKDRFSAERLKGVDSTLKIQPAELGDSAVYLCASSSGTSVYNEQFFGPGTRLTVL.

This chain joins TRBV19 and TRBJ2-7, with 9 positions matching TRBD1. J gave up 2 bases and V 5 bases, and 7 bases lay outside the gene matches. The CDR3 is made up of 15 amino acids. Germline lookup yields CDR1 LNHDA and CDR2 SQIVND (reference sequence). The CDR3 region is CASSEDRGGTYEQYF. DNA of the CDR3: TGTGCCAGTAGTGAAGACAGGGGGGGGACCTACGAGCAGTACTTC.